This T cell receptor beta chain comes out of a study of identical twins. Every donor was a healthy Caucasian. About this clonotype: The target antigen is unknown.

Study-wide findings and caveats: It was possible that invariant MAIT and iNKT cells partly confounded the zero-insertion analyses. Findings depended on cross-sectional statistics rather than tracking the same donors.

TCRdb re-analysed the 5' RACE reads in MiXCR, keeping a single row per CDR3 protein. The table shows 200,000 to 300,000 distinct CDR3 sequences, with roughly 10% occurring only once. The CDR3 totals 15 residues. Germline V lookup: CDR1 SGHNT, CDR2 YYREEE (reference sequence). V shed 1 base, J shed 5 bases, and the junction held 9 bases outside the gene matches. Sequencing was carried out using memory T cells sorted from blood. The source of this sequence is a man aged 50 to 59 in good health. The chain carries TRBV5-4 and TRBJ2-7, with 7 bases fitting TRBD1. The CDR3 DNA reads as TGTGCCAGCAGCTTGATTGGTGACAGGGACCACGAGCAGTACTTC. This sequence encodes CASSLIGDRDHEQYF.